This T cell receptor beta chain is from a study of T cells after somatic rescue of genetic block. Here immunoSEQ multiplex PCR was the method, and the copy in TCRdb shows in-frame clones only, minus some. The sample yields roughly 55,000 clones, approximately 96% seen once. The germline V and J ends were trimmed by 0 bases and 0 bases, with 23 bases remaining between them. This CDR3 comprises 20 residues. Germline CDR1 reads ENHRY; CDR2 reads SYGVKD. Source material: peripheral blood mononuclear cells (PBMCs). The TCR was taken from a child under two years old. V and J are TRBV10-3 and TRBJ1-1; tentatively, D is TRBD1 (5 bases). The CDR3 loop reads CAISESPSGWGRELNTEAFF. In DNA form, the CDR3 reads TGTGCCATCAGTGAGTCCCCGAGCGGGTGGGGGAGGGAACTGAACACTGAAGCTTTCTTT.